The T cell receptor beta chain under discussion was sequenced for a study of blood T cells in healthy people across ages. Study-wide results and caveats: Shifts in expanded clonotypes may have been confounded by donor CMV status, which was unknown. When set beside aged donors, long-lived donors presented more naive CD4+ cells and higher diversity. PBMCs went unsorted, and a conclusive naive versus antigen-experienced comparison was therefore prevented. Roughly linearly, TCR beta diversity per million T cells fell as age increased.

The authors ran a second PCR of about 6 to 12 cycles using a sample-barcoded 5' primer and a J-beta primer mix. TCRdb recomputed calls from the 5' RACE reads with MiXCR, one row per CDR3 protein. The data show about 970,000 distinct CDR3 sequences, roughly 47% seen once. Remarks on this clonotype: The antigen remains unidentified.

The sequence came from a woman aged 60-75 years in good health. What was sequenced was blood.

CDR3 DNA: TGCAGCGTCTCTAGCGGGAGTGGCGTAGGTGATGAGCAGTACTTC. This codes for CSVSSGSGVGDEQYF. The chain employs TRBV29-1 and TRBJ2-5; TRBD2 aligns across 10 bases. From germline, CDR1 is SQVTM and CDR2 ANQGSEA. The CDR3 is 15 residues long. J gave up 11 bases and V 6 bases, and 18 bases lay outside the gene matches.